This TCR beta chain is drawn from a study of response to subunit inactivated influenza vaccine. General study points: There was a suggestion from the authors that each seasonal influenza vaccination recruits few new T cells.

Details on this clonotype: Its antigen is not identified.

Trimming left V 3 bases short and J 2 bases short, with 17 bases between. This CDR3 spans 15 amino acids. Germline CDR1 reads SQVTM; CDR2 reads ANQGSEA. TCRdb processed the RT-PCR reads anew with MiXCR; each CDR3 protein has one entry. The sample has about 500,000 distinct CDR3 sequences; 10% to 15% are singletons. The chain links TRBV29-1 to TRBJ2-7; D gene ambiguous. The source was PBMCs from blood, collected more than 35 days after vaccination. This TCR derives from a man aged 50 or older who received an inactivated influenza vaccine. In DNA form, the CDR3 reads TGCAGCGTTGATGGTATGAGCGAAGACCCCTACGAGCAGTACTTC. It encodes CSVDGMSEDPYEQYF.